This T cell receptor (beta chain) was identified in a study of blood T cell repertoires in COVID-19. The overall study: Italy, Spain and the United States were the sources of the convalescent and acute COVID-19 samples. Sample material is recorded as cDNA or gDNA derived from T cells, B-cell-depleted T cells, or PBMCs.

The V segment lost 4 bases and the J segment 3 bases; nucleotides outside the gene matches: 5. The length of the CDR3 is 15 residues. CDR1 and CDR2 from the germline V gene are KGHDR and SFDVKD. This clone appeared a single time. Original handling: From reference gene primer amplification, estimates of nucleated cell counts were derived. Here immunoSEQ multiplex PCR was the method, and the copy in TCRdb shows in-frame clones only, minus some. V, J and clone size are those of that table, while D and trimming were read from the DNA. The sample lists tens of thousands of clones; around 86% were seen once.

The receptor was derived from a woman aged 55-69 years with acute or convalescent COVID-19. This rearrangement joins TRBV24-1 to TRBJ2-5; 9 nucleotides line up with TRBD1. Sequenced input: peripheral blood. The chain's CDR3 is CATSDHRGLEETQYF. The CDR3 DNA reads TGTGCCACCAGTGACCACAGGGGGCTCGAAGAGACCCAGTACTTC.